This paragraph covers one TCR beta chain sequence. Its cognate antigen has yet to be identified. With the read ending 3 residues before the CDR3 end, the germline J gene is used to fill in that end. CDR1 is given as SEHNR and CDR2 as FQNEAQ, both from the germline V gene (reference sequence). The CDR3 runs 14 amino acids, cysteine and phenylalanine included. The 33 bases shown cover part of the CDR3, and their frame starts at base 1. Using the immunoSEQ assay, multiplex PCR amplified TCR beta CDR3 regions from an average of approximately 1,200 ng of genomic DNA per sample. To correct primer bias, the assay used a complete synthetic TCR repertoire to set an amplification baseline. The amplicons were sequenced on the Illumina platform. Turning to the authors' computational methods: Sequences were error-corrected by clustering with frequency ratios and a modified nearest-neighbor algorithm and were then analyzed in the immunoSEQ Analyzer with IMGT gene definitions. At each rarefaction depth, TCR richness and evenness were averaged over 20 rarefaction repeats, and samples with fewer sequences than the depth were excluded. Relative abundances of V, D and J genes were compared between groups using Wilcoxon rank sum tests, with FDR correction applied. An intraclass correlation of about 96% for TCR richness and an average of around 82% across some 69 gene segments were obtained from the blinded duplicates. TCRdb holds this immuneACCESS table with in-frame rearrangements only. Some clones are missing; in checked studies, unresolved V genes explain under half, and the rest has no known cause. The V and J calls and clone size come from that table; D and trimming were worked out from the DNA. The sample table includes more than 15,000 clones. Around 14% of the sample goes to the ten largest clones.

This entry is derived from a study of T cells in women clearing cervical HPV infection listed by TCRdb under 2018. Background on the whole study: The cases were around 23 women with histologically confirmed HPV16-related CIN3 or worse, and 2 of those women had invasive cancers. For cases, a median interval of approximately 150 days, with an interquartile range of roughly 85 to 220 days, was observed between lesion detection and blood sampling. Cases had a median age of approximately 32 years compared with 38 to 40 for controls, and baseline characteristics showed no significant differences between the groups. The parent cohort enrolled around 10,000 women aged 18 or older in Guanacaste, Costa Rica, during about 1993 to 1995 and followed them for less than 8 years. Blood from cases was collected at the visit where the lesion was first found, while blood from controls was collected once the infection could no longer be detected. An exploratory proof-of-principle case-control study, nested within the Guanacaste HPV Natural History Study in Costa Rica, was conducted to compare TCR repertoires across cervical HPV16 outcomes. Cases and controls were matched on age within five years and on year of sample collection. The 25 controls were women who cleared a single incident HPV16 infection within 12 months without developing precancer or cancer. HLA typing was available for only a few women, so HLA type could not be excluded as a confounder. Quality controls consisted of five blinded duplicates per group, for a total of roughly 60 samples made up of approximately 50 participants and ten or so replicates. Overall results and qualifications from the work: TCR repertoire richness was significantly higher in CIN3+ cases than in controls across sequencing depths, while evenness did not differ. TRBV6-7 relative abundance was lower in cases than in controls (roughly 0.11% versus 0.16%; Bonferroni P = 0.0008). Cases were distinguished from controls with an estimated AUC of over 0.75 by random forest classifiers combining richness and V gene abundances. The cross-sectional design could not show whether associations preceded infection or resulted from it; effector/memory subsets and HPV-specific T cells were not isolated. Because T-cell numbers per sample were unknown, differences in richness could reflect varying T-cell content rather than repertoire biology.

Every participant had a single incident cervical HPV16 infection, and women with prevalent HPV16 infections were excluded. Cervical HPV DNA was detected by MY09/MY11 PCR, and genotyping was performed by dot-blot hybridization. Fifteen mL of heparinized blood were centrifuged, and the buffy coat was split into aliquots, frozen at -30 degrees C, and then kept at -80 degrees C. Genomic DNA was extracted from buffy coat specimens using QIAGEN kits. This TCR was recovered from a woman between 18 and 70 years old with a cervical HPV16 infection that either progressed to CIN3+ or cleared (not recorded which). The sequence is built from TRBV7-9 and TRBJ1-2; 8 middle bases align to TRBD1. Sequenced sample: blood buffy coat. The CDR3 is CASSRTGIGNDYTF. The sequenced part of the CDR3 DNA is TGTGCCAGCAGCCGGACAGGGATTGGTAACGAC.